What follows is one TCR beta chain and its context. What it binds is unknown. Mismatch with germline at one junction end may stem from a read error. These data come from a study of graft-versus-host responses after intestinal transplantation. Whole-study findings and limits: Recipient marrow showed GvH clones, some seen first in ileum or blood.

Assay used: immunoSEQ multiplex PCR; TCRdb lists only in-frame clones, some missing. The sample shows roughly 100,000 clones, roughly 93% of them seen only once. This CDR3 has 17 amino acids. Germline CDR1 and CDR2: SGHDT and YYEEEE. Sequencing was performed on unstimulated CD8+ T cells sorted from spleen or lymph node cells, taken before intestinal transplant. The J gene is TRBJ1-4, the V gene TRBV5-6, with TRBD1 matching 8 bases. The origin of this receptor is a human donor who received an intestinal transplant. CDR3 loop: CASSPGTGELGSHLPIF. DNA for the CDR3: TGTGCCAGCAGCCCTGGGACAGGTGAACTTGGCTCCCATCTCCCCATTTTT.